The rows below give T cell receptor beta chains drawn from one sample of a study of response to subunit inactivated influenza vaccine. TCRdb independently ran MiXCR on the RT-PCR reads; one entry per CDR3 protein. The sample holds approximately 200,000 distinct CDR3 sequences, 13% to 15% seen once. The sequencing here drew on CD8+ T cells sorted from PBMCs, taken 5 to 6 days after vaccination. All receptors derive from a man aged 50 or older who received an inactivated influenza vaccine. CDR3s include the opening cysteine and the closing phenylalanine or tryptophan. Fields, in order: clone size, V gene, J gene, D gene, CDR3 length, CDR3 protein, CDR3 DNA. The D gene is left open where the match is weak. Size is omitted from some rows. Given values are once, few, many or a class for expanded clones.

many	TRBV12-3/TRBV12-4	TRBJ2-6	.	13	CASSFVGANVLTF	TGTGCCAGCAGTTTTGTTGGGGCCAACGTCCTGACTTTC
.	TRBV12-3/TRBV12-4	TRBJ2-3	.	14	CAVRKQGLTDTQYF	TGTGCCGTAAGAAAACAGGGCCTCACAGATACGCAGTATTTT
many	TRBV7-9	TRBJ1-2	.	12	CASSLGAYGYTF	TGTGCCAGCAGCTTAGGTGCCTATGGCTACACCTTC
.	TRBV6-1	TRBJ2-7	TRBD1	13	CASSQGQVGEQYF	TGTGCCAGCAGCCAAGGACAGGTCGGCGAGCAGTACTTC
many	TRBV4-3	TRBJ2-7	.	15	CASSPSPGFGYEQYF	TGCGCCAGCAGCCCCTCTCCGGGTTTTGGCTACGAGCAGTACTTC
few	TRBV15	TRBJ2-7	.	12	CATSRDTYEQYF	TGTGCCACCAGCAGAGACACATACGAGCAGTACTTC
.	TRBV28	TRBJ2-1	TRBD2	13	CASSIRAGDEQFF	TGTGCCAGCAGCATCCGGGCGGGAGATGAGCAGTTCTTC
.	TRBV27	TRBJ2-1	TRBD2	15	CASSLSSGLLNEQFF	TGTGCCAGCAGTTTATCTAGCGGGCTTCTCAATGAGCAGTTCTTC
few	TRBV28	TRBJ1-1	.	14	CASSLGHLNTEAFF	TGTGCCAGCAGTCTTGGACATCTGAACACTGAAGCTTTCTTT
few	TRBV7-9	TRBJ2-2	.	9	CASGSELFF	TGTGCCAGCGGGTCGGAGCTGTTTTTT
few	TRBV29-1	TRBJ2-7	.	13	CSVVDREGYEQYF	TGCAGCGTTGTTGACAGGGAGGGATACGAGCAGTACTTC
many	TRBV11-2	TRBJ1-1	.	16	CASSRRLARRNTEAFF	TGTGCCAGCAGCCGAAGGCTGGCCAGACGGAACACTGAAGCTTTCTTT
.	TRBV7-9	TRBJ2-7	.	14	CASSPGRFNYEQYF	TGTGCCAGCAGCCCGGGACGGTTTAACTACGAGCAGTACTTC
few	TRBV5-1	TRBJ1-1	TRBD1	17	CASSLATYRGLYTEAFF	TGCGCCAGCAGCTTGGCTACCTACAGGGGCCTCTACACTGAAGCTTTCTTT
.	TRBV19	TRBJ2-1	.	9	CAVLDEQFF	TGTGCCGTACTCGATGAGCAGTTCTTC
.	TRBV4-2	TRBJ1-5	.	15	CASSLYGDGDQPQHF	TGTGCCAGCAGCCTCTATGGGGACGGGGATCAGCCCCAGCATTTT
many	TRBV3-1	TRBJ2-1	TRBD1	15	CASSGRDRALNEQFF	TGTGCCAGCAGCGGCCGGGACAGGGCTTTGAATGAGCAGTTCTTC